The clone carrying this T cell receptor beta chain was found a few times. As yet, its antigen is unknown. The data originate from a study of T cells after yellow fever vaccination. Study-level findings and limits: Reappearance after the booster was seen for most primary-vaccination clones, at 95% to 96% CD4 and around 90% CD8. From the bulk population, abundant clonotypes could contaminate and appear within FACS-sorted repertoires.

In TCRdb, the 5' RACE reads were re-called with MiXCR into one record per CDR3 protein. Seen here are some 560,000 distinct CDR3 sequences, about a sixth observed once, and the top ten hold 17%. J gave up 6 bases and V 2 bases, and 9 bases lay outside the gene matches. Germline-derived CDR1 and CDR2 are LNHNV and YYDKDF (reference sequence). CDR3 size: 15 residues. The source material was PBMCs, sampled 5 days after the first yellow fever vaccination. The receptor was isolated from a man aged 18-30 years who received the YFV17D yellow fever vaccine. The chain has TRBV15 and TRBJ2-5; 7 nucleotides match TRBD1. DNA for the CDR3: TGTGCCACCAGCAGACCCTCCGACAGGGCGAAGACCCAGTACTTC. Its translation is CATSRPSDRAKTQYF.